This is a list of T cell receptor beta chains from one sample in a study of blood T cells in healthy people across ages. In TCRdb, the 5' RACE reads were re-called with MiXCR into one record per CDR3 protein. Here the sample spans approximately 810,000 distinct CDR3 sequences, 30% to 45% being singletons. The specimen sequenced was blood. Receptor source: a man in his late teens or twenties in good health. CDR3s include the opening cysteine and the closing phenylalanine or tryptophan. The order of the fields is CDR3 length, J gene, clone size, V gene, D gene, CDR3 DNA, CDR3 protein. D genes are given only for firm matches. A clone size is listed for some rows: how often the clone was seen (once, few, many), or a class if it is expanded.

13	TRBJ1-2	.	TRBV21-1	.	TGTGCCAGCAGCAAAGAAGTTAGATTCGGCTACACCTTC	CASSKEVRFGYTF
13	TRBJ1-2	few	TRBV5-1	.	TGCGCCAGCAGTTTCTTGCCCAACTATGGCTACACCTTC	CASSFLPNYGYTF
12	TRBJ2-5	.	TRBV20-1	.	TGCAGTGCGCTGGGGGGTATGGAGACCCAGTACTTC	CSALGGMETQYF
13	TRBJ2-1	.	TRBV27	.	TGTGCCAGCACCAATACAGAGTACAATGAGCAGTTCTTC	CASTNTEYNEQFF
13	TRBJ2-5	few	TRBV25-1	.	TGTGCCAGCAGAAAGCTAGCTGGGGAGACCCAGTACTTC	CASRKLAGETQYF
15	TRBJ2-5	.	TRBV9	.	TGTGCCAGCAGCGTAGCCCCAGGGGGGCAAGAGACCCAGTACTTC	CASSVAPGGQETQYF
14	TRBJ1-4	.	TRBV28	TRBD1	TGTGCCAGCCGCCGTCCGGGACAGGGTGAAAAACTGTTTTTT	CASRRPGQGEKLFF
13	TRBJ2-3	.	TRBV20-1	.	TGCAGTGCTGTGACAGCTAGCACAGATACGCAGTATTTT	CSAVTASTDTQYF
13	TRBJ1-2	.	TRBV20-1	TRBD1	TGCAGTGCTGAGGACAGGGGCGGCTATGGCTACACCTTC	CSAEDRGGYGYTF
14	TRBJ2-6	.	TRBV2	.	TGTGCCAGCGGACCGGGCTCTGGGGCCAACGTCCTGACTTTC	CASGPGSGANVLTF